This record looks at one TCR beta chain sequence and its context. This table comes from immunoSEQ multiplex PCR, and its TCRdb copy is limited to in-frame clones, with some not included. The sample comprises 75,000 to 90,000 clones, about 82% of which are singletons, and roughly 8.7% rests with the top ten. The sample comes from a study of T cell responses to AZD1222 COVID-19 vaccine. Trimming cost V 0 bases and J 4 bases; bases outside gene matches: 4. The CDR3 loop spans 15 amino acids. Germline CDR1 is SGHRS and CDR2 is YFSETQ. Sequencing used peripheral blood, obtained on day 0 of AZD1222 vaccination. This sequence was found in an adult in good health. The J gene is TRBJ2-1, the V gene TRBV5-1; TRBD2 matches 7 bases. In nucleotides, the CDR3 is TGCGCCAGCAGCTTGGGGGCTAGCGGATACAATGAGCAGTTCTTC. The encoded protein is CASSLGASGYNEQFF.